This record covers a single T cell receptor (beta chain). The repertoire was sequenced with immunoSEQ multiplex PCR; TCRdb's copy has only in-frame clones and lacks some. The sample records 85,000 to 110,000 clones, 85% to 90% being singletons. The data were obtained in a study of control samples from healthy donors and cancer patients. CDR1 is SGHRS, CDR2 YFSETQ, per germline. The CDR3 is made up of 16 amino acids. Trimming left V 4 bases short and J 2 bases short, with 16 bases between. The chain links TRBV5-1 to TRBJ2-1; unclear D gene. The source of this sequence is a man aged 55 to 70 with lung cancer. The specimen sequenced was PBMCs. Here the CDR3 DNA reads TGCGCCAGCAGCCTGACTGGGGATCCCACCTACAATGAGCAGTTCTTC. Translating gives CASSLTGDPTYNEQFF.